This note documents a single TCR beta chain sequence. The data belong to a study of radiation and T cells in renal cell carcinoma. The repertoire was sequenced with immunoSEQ multiplex PCR; TCRdb's copy has only in-frame clones and lacks some. Among around 16,000 clones listed, 58% were seen once. As to treatment: treatment-naive control, cytoreductive nephrectomy. The CDR3 is 15 amino acids. Per germline, CDR1 SGHRS and CDR2 YFSETQ. V dropped 6 bases and J dropped 4 bases, with 19 bases sitting between them. This specimen was tumor tissue, taken from a patient whose treatment was nephrectomy without radiotherapy. This TCR was sampled from a man aged 35 to 55 with renal cell carcinoma. V gene TRBV5-1 combines with J gene TRBJ2-5; D remains unclear. The CDR3 here is CASNLDVGAGETQYF. CDR3 nucleotide sequence: TGCGCCAGCAACCTCGATGTGGGTGCTGGAGAGACCCAGTACTTC.